Listed here are 26 T cell receptor beta chains from one sample, sequenced in a study of T cells in narcolepsy. The data were produced by immunoSEQ multiplex PCR, yet TCRdb's version contains in-frame clones alone and is incomplete. This sample has fewer than 40,000 clones, with roughly 87% found just once. Sequencing was done on a sample of CD45RA- memory CD4+ T cells from PBMCs. The receptor source for this set is a human donor with narcolepsy.

CDR3 in amino acids: CSCRGQGSGGWGYTF. DNA of the CDR3: TGCAGCTGCCGGGGACAGGGGTCGGGCGGTTGGGGCTACACCTTC. The chain employs TRBV29-1 and TRBJ1-2; TRBD1 agrees at 10 bases. Germline V gives CDR1 SQVTM, CDR2 ANQGSEA. The CDR3 is made up of 15 amino acids. V lost 8 bases, J lost 8 bases, and 17 bases stayed unmatched. The variable domain in full, with the rest retrieved from reference TRBV29-1 and TRBJ1-2, is SAVISQKPSRDICQRGTSLTIQCQVDSQVTMMFWYRQQPGQSLTLIATANQGSEATYESGFVIDKFPISRPNLTFSTLTVSNMSPEDSSIYLCSCRGQGSGGWGYTFGSGTRLTVV.

This chain connects TRBV28 to TRBJ2-5; D might be TRBD2 (7 bases). Trimming shortened V by 7 bases and J by 7 bases, and 19 bases separated the two germline ends. The germline V gene has CDR1 MDHEN and CDR2 SYDVKM. The CDR3 spans 14 residues. CDR3 DNA: TGTGCCAGCACCCAAGGGGGGGGCGGTGGGACCCAGTACTTC. Its protein product is CASTQGGGGGTQYF.

The chain recombines TRBV6-1 with TRBJ1-6; 10 nucleotides line up with TRBD1. The V gene end was trimmed by 5 bases and the J gene end by 10 bases; junction bases not matched to a gene: 8. The CDR3 sequence is 15 residues long. The V gene's germline CDR1 is MNHNS and CDR2 SASEGT. The CDR3 is CASSRGTGAESPLHF. The CDR3 DNA reads as TGTGCCAGCAGTAGAGGGACAGGGGCGGAATCACCCCTCCACTTT.

The rearrangement joins TRBV11-2 to TRBJ2-1; 13 bases line up with TRBD2. The V and J ends lost 4 bases and 10 bases, in that order; junction bases with no gene match: 4. CDR1 is SGHAT and CDR2 is FQNNGV in the germline V gene. The CDR3 covers 14 residues. The CDR3 bases are TGTGCCAGCAGCTGGTCGGGACTAGCGGGGGAGCAGTTCTTC. Translation gives CASSWSGLAGEQFF.

V usage is TRBV15 and J usage is TRBJ2-1; D not resolved. Trimming shortened V by 8 bases and J by 5 bases, and 13 bases separated the two germline ends. The V gene's germline CDR1 is LNHNV and CDR2 YYDKDF (reference sequence). CDR3 length equals 13 residues. The CDR3, as DNA: TGTGCCACCGCGGCAGGATATGACAATGAGCAGTTCTTC. Translated, it gives CATAAGYDNEQFF.

This clone was seen only a few times. The V gene is TRBV6-1, the J gene TRBJ1-1; 7 bases line up with TRBD1. Germline V gene data show CDR1 as MNHNS and CDR2 as SASEGT. V shed 4 bases and J 6 bases; nucleotides not matched to a gene: 8. This CDR3 comprises 14 residues. CDR3 residues: CASSVYRDSAEAFF. CDR3 nucleotide sequence: TGTGCCAGCAGTGTATACCGGGACAGCGCTGAAGCTTTCTTT.

The chain has TRBV15 and TRBJ2-1, with 9 bases matching TRBD1. Per germline, CDR1 LNHNV and CDR2 YYDKDF (reference sequence). V trimming: 3 bases; J trimming: 10 bases; junction bases outside the gene matches: 1. There are 12 residues in the CDR3. CDR3 sequence (DNA): TGTGCCACCAGCAGGGGGACAGGGGAGCAGTTCTTC. Its protein product is CATSRGTGEQFF.

The gene calls are TRBV30 and TRBJ1-6; possibly TRBD1 for D (5 bases). The V end was cut by 5 bases, the J end by 5 bases, with 10 bases between. The length of the CDR3 is 13 residues. The V gene's germline CDR1 is GTSNPN and CDR2 SVGIG (reference sequence). The CDR3 bases are TGTGCCTGGGGACAATCGGATAATTCACCCCTCCACTTT. Translated: CAWGQSDNSPLHF.

This chain joins TRBV7-8 and TRBJ1-5; 7 bases map to TRBD1. The CDR3 has 17 amino acids. Trimming removed 4 bases from V and 2 bases from J; junction bases left unmatched: 11. Germline V gene data show CDR1 as SGHVS and CDR2 as FQNEAQ. The CDR3 region is CASSSGVRQGGNQPQHF. DNA of the CDR3: TGTGCCAGCAGCTCAGGCGTACGGCAGGGGGGCAATCAGCCCCAGCATTTT.

The chain couples TRBV21-1 to TRBJ2-3; TRBD1 is the table's D call and was not checked against the DNA. TRBV21-1 is a recognized pseudogene. This CDR3 has 18 residues. The DNA for the CDR3 is TGTGCCAGCAGCAAACCCCGGACAGGGGCAAAGGGCACAGATACGCAGTATTTT. Its protein product is CASSKPRTGAKGTDTQYF.

The chain has TRBV7-2 and TRBJ2-7; TRBD1 aligns across 9 bases. The germline CDR1 and CDR2 sequences are SGHTA and FQGNSA. J lost 6 bases, V lost 1 base, and 1 base had no gene match. The CDR3 length is 13 residues. The CDR3 protein is CASSLDRGREQYF. The CDR3 DNA reads TGTGCCAGCAGCTTAGACAGGGGGCGCGAGCAGTACTTC.

The chain has TRBV4-2 and TRBJ2-4; D perhaps matches TRBD1 (6 bases). The CDR3 length is 17 residues. CDR1 and CDR2 (germline): LGHNA, YNFKEQ. The ends were cut back, 4 bases at V and 2 bases at J, with 18 bases in the middle. Here the CDR3 DNA reads TGTGCCAGCAGCCCACTATCTCCCAGGGGACCCAAAAACATTCAGTACTTC. This codes for CASSPLSPRGPKNIQYF.

This chain connects TRBV10-3 to TRBJ2-1; D is uncertain. CDR1 ENHRY and CDR2 SYGVKD come from the germline V gene. Trimming removed 4 bases from V and 5 bases from J, with 3 bases in between. There are 11 residues in the CDR3. CDR3 protein: CAISGHNEQFF. The CDR3 nucleotides are TGTGCCATCAGTGGGCACAATGAGCAGTTCTTC.

The chain couples TRBV9 to TRBJ1-2, with TRBD1 matching over 7 bases. The CDR3 has 13 residues. Losses at the gene ends were 5 bases for V and 0 bases for J; bases not matched to a gene: 1. Per the germline V gene, CDR1 is SGDLS and CDR2 is YYNGEE. CDR3: CASRDRTNYGYTF. DNA of the CDR3: TGTGCCAGCAGGGACAGGACTAACTATGGCTACACCTTC.

V is TRBV5-1 and J is TRBJ1-2; tentatively, D is TRBD1 (6 bases). The CDR3 runs 13 residues. Germline assignment: CDR1 SGHRS and CDR2 YFSETQ. V dropped 0 bases and J dropped 8 bases, with 11 bases sitting between them. The CDR3 loop is CASSLGTVGGYTF. The CDR3 DNA sequence: TGCGCCAGCAGCTTGGGGACAGTGGGCGGCTACACCTTC.

This clone occurred a few times. The chain is built from TRBV7-2 and TRBJ2-1; D might be TRBD2 (6 bases). Per the germline V gene, CDR1 is SGHTA and CDR2 is FQGNSA. The length of the CDR3 is 11 residues. V lost 8 bases to trimming and J lost 12 bases, with 14 bases between them. This chain's CDR3 is CASSWGVGQFF. The CDR3 coding sequence is TGTGCCAGCTCTTGGGGGGTTGGGCAGTTCTTC.

This clone was observed once. The chain has TRBV7-3 and TRBJ1-2; D remains ambiguous. V was pared by 5 bases and J by 6 bases, with 13 bases between. This CDR3 comprises 13 residues. Germline V gene data show CDR1 as SGHTA and CDR2 as FQGTGA. DNA for the CDR3: TGTGCCAGCAGCCCCCAAGGACGGGATGGCTACACCTTC. It specifies CASSPQGRDGYTF.

The chain links TRBV10-3 to TRBJ1-1; D not certain. From germline, CDR1 is ENHRY and CDR2 SYGVKD. V lost 6 bases to trimming and J lost 2 bases, with 16 bases between them. The CDR3 runs 15 residues. DNA of the CDR3: TGTGCCATCAGGGAAGAGCCAATGGGTAACACTGAAGCTTTCTTT. This encodes CAIREEPMGNTEAFF.

The rearrangement links TRBV11-2 to TRBJ1-2; the match to TRBD1 covers 9 bases. V shed 5 bases and J 8 bases; nucleotides not matched to a gene: 6. Germline CDR1 and CDR2: SGHAT and FQNNGV. CDR3 length: 13 residues. The CDR3 nucleotides are TGTGCCAGCAGCCTCAACAGGGGGCGAGGCTACACCTTC. The encoded protein is CASSLNRGRGYTF. Full variable domain (rest looked up from reference TRBV11-2 and TRBJ1-2): EAGVAQSPRYKIIEKRQSVAFWCNPISGHATLYWYQQILGQGPKLLIQFQNNGVVDDSQLPKDRFSAERLKGVDSTLKIQPAKLEDSAVYLCASSLNRGRGYTFGSGTRLTVV.

V is TRBV18 and J is TRBJ2-6, with D possibly being TRBD1 or TRBD2 (5 bases each). Germline V CDR1 and CDR2: KGHSH, LQKENI. V was clipped by 2 bases and J by 1 base, with 6 bases between them. This CDR3 comprises 15 residues. CDR3 sequence (DNA): TGTGCCAGCTCACCAGGGGGATCTGGGGCCAACGTCCTGACTTTC. Its translation: CASSPGGSGANVLTF.

The V and J genes are TRBV7-3 and TRBJ2-1; TRBD2 matches 9 bases. Germline CDR1 and CDR2: SGHTA and FQGTGA. This CDR3 spans 16 amino acids. Germline trimming cut 2 bases from V and 8 bases from J; bases unmatched to any gene: 10. The CDR3 DNA reads as TGTGCCAGCAGCTTAGTAGCGGGAGCACGGTGGTATGAGCAGTTCTTC. It codes for CASSLVAGARWYEQFF.

There are a few counts of this clone. J is TRBJ2-7 and V is TRBV14; a possible D gene is TRBD1 (6 bases). V dropped 4 bases and J dropped 6 bases, with 13 bases sitting between them. CDR3 length equals 13 residues. The germline gives CDR1 SGHDN, CDR2 FVKESK. The CDR3 is CASSPLDRPEQYF. The CDR3 DNA reads TGTGCCAGCAGCCCGCTTGACAGGCCCGAGCAGTACTTC.

This clone was seen more than once but under ten times. The rearrangement links TRBV18 to TRBJ1-1; TRBD1 is a possible D gene (5 bases). This CDR3 region has 15 residues. Germline CDR1 reads KGHSH; CDR2 reads LQKENI. V lost 3 bases, J lost 1 base, and 12 bases lay in between. The CDR3 coding sequence is TGTGCCAGCTCACCTTTCCGAGGGGAGAACACTGAAGCTTTCTTT. Protein sequence: CASSPFRGENTEAFF.

V is TRBV7-6 and J is TRBJ2-1; D is undetermined. The CDR3 runs 12 residues. In germline, CDR1 is SGHVS, CDR2 FNYEAQ. V was pared by 5 bases and J by 3 bases, with 5 bases between. The CDR3 nucleotides are TGTGCCAGCAGCCCACACTACAATGAGCAGTTCTTC. It encodes CASSPHYNEQFF.

CDR3 in DNA: TGTGCCACCAGCAGAGAGACCAGGGGGCCGTTGTTGGGCAAAAACATTCAGTACTTC. It encodes CATSRETRGPLLGKNIQYF. The chain uses TRBV15 and TRBJ2-4; 8 bases line up with TRBD1. The CDR3 totals 19 residues. With 0 bases clipped from V and 3 bases from J, the junction kept 13 bases outside the gene matches. In germline, CDR1 is LNHNV, CDR2 YYDKDF (reference sequence).

The rearrangement joins TRBV5-5 to TRBJ1-2; D is possibly TRBD1 (5 bases). Looked up from germline, CDR1 is SGHKS and CDR2 is YYEKEE (reference sequence). This CDR3 region has 15 residues. The V end lost 0 bases, the J end lost 2 bases, and 11 bases lay between the germline ends. CDR3 DNA: TGTGCCAGCAGCTTGGCGGGGGAGGCGAACTATGGCTACACCTTC. This translates into CASSLAGEANYGYTF.